The rows below give T cell receptor beta chains drawn from one sample of a study of T cells in localized non-small cell lung cancer. Measured with immunoSEQ multiplex PCR; TCRdb has only the in-frame clones, and not every one. The sample includes under 35,000 clones, roughly 78% seen only once; the top ten take roughly 31%. Here the sequenced sample was peripheral blood, taken before any cancer treatment. All receptors come from an older male donor with stage II squamous cell lung carcinoma. The CDR3 runs from the conserved cysteine through the conserved F or W. D genes are given only for firm matches. Clone size, where shown, is once, few, many, or a class for clones that have expanded.

>15|.|.|TRBJ1-1|TRBV4-1
TGCGCCAGCAGCCAAGAGATGATGGGGCGGACTGAAGCTTTCTTT
CASSQEMMGRTEAFF
>15|TRBD2|medium-sized|TRBJ2-7|TRBV6-6
TGTGCCAGCAGTTATAGGAGGACTAGCGGCTACGAGCAGTACTTC
CASSYRRTSGYEQYF
>13|.|.|TRBJ2-3|TRBV7-7
TGTGCTAGCAGCTTAGGACGGATAGATACGCAGTATTTT
CASSLGRIDTQYF
>17|TRBD1|.|TRBJ1-1|TRBV7-9
TGTGCCAGCAGCCCCGTCCCGGGACAGGGAAGGAACACTGAAGCTTTCTTT
CASSPVPGQGRNTEAFF
>16|.|.|TRBJ2-1|TRBV9
TGTGCCAGCAGCGTAGCTATACTAGCTAGGGACAATGAGCAGTTCTTC
CASSVAILARDNEQFF
>13|.|.|TRBJ2-3|TRBV6-6
TGTGCCAGCATAGCGGATAGCACAGATACGCAGTATTTT
CASIADSTDTQYF
>13|.|.|TRBJ1-5|TRBV2
TGTGCCAGCAGTCGGGACCTCGATCAGCCCCAGCATTTT
CASSRDLDQPQHF
>13|.|.|TRBJ1-1|TRBV11-2
TGTGCCAGCAGCCCCCTAGGCCAGGCAGTGACTTTCTTT
CASSPLGQAVTFF
>14|.|.|TRBJ2-5|TRBV5-1
TGCGCCAGCAGCTTGGCTACGGGGGTGGAGACCCAGTACTTC
CASSLATGVETQYF
>16|.|.|TRBJ1-1|TRBV5-1
TGCGCCAGCAGCCCCCTCGGGCTGATCATGAACACTGAAGCTTTCTTT
CASSPLGLIMNTEAFF
>13|.|once|TRBJ1-1|TRBV6-1
TGTGCCAGCGTAAAGGGGGTGGTCACTGAAGCTTTCTTT
CASVKGVVTEAFF
>14|.|.|TRBJ1-2|TRBV18
TGTGCCAGCTCACCACCGGATATCACCTATGGCTACACCTTC
CASSPPDITYGYTF
>15|.|.|TRBJ2-5|TRBV9
TGTGCCAGCAGCGCCCGACAGGGAGGGCAAGAGACCCAGTACTTC
CASSARQGGQETQYF
>14|.|.|TRBJ1-5|TRBV6-1
TGTGCCACCCTGGGACTAATTAGCAATCAGCCCCAGCATTTT
CATLGLISNQPQHF
>12|.|once|TRBJ1-2|TRBV5-8
TGTGCCAGCAGCCCCTCTCCCTATGGCTACACCTTC
CASSPSPYGYTF
>14|.|.|TRBJ2-7|TRBV30
TGTGCCTGGAGTGTTCGGGGGGCTTCCTACGAGCAGTACTTC
CAWSVRGASYEQYF
>13|.|.|TRBJ1-4|TRBV5-5
TGTGCCAGCAGCCAAGGGGTCAGTGAAAAACTGTTTTTT
CASSQGVSEKLFF
>15|.|.|TRBJ1-1|TRBV7-3
TGTGCCAGCAGCTTATCGGGACCCAGGAACACTGAAGCTTTCTTT
CASSLSGPRNTEAFF
>14|.|.|TRBJ1-5|TRBV2
TGTGCCAGCAGTGGGGGTTTTAGCAATCAGCCCCAGCATTTT
CASSGGFSNQPQHF
>17|TRBD1|.|TRBJ2-2|TRBV19
TGTGCCAGTAGTATAGGGACAGGGGCCCCGAACACCGGGGAGCTGTTTTTT
CASSIGTGAPNTGELFF
>14|TRBD1|.|TRBJ2-7|TRBV6-1
TGTGCCAGCAGTAGGGTACAGGGGAGCGACGAGCAGTACTTC
CASSRVQGSDEQYF
>13|TRBD1|.|TRBJ1-2|TRBV6-5
TGTGCCAGCAGCGGACAGGGCCCCGGTGGCTACACCTTC
CASSGQGPGGYTF
>14|.|.|TRBJ1-5|TRBV12-5
TGTGCTAGTGGAATGGGGGCAGGGAACCAGCCCCAGCATTTT
CASGMGAGNQPQHF
>14|TRBD2|.|TRBJ2-5|TRBV18
TGTGCCAGCTCCGGAGGACTAGTTGCAAAGACCCAGTACTTC
CASSGGLVAKTQYF
>13|.|few|TRBJ1-5|TRBV14
TGTGCCAGCAGCTGGGGTCGAAATCAGCCCCAGCATTTT
CASSWGRNQPQHF
>16|TRBD1|few|TRBJ2-5|TRBV19
TGTGCCAGTAGCCCTCGGGCAGGGGGCCTCCGAGAGACCCAGTACTTC
CASSPRAGGLRETQYF
>13|.|.|TRBJ1-5|TRBV19
TGTGCCAGTAGTTGGGGTCGCAATCAGCCCCAGCATTTT
CASSWGRNQPQHF
>14|.|few|TRBJ2-3|TRBV6-5
TGTGCCAGCAGCCCCATTACGACCACAGATACGCAGTATTTT
CASSPITTTDTQYF
>16|TRBD1|.|TRBJ2-1|TRBV6-1
TGTGCCAGCAGTGGACTGGACAGGGGGTTAACGAATGAGCAGTTCTTC
CASSGLDRGLTNEQFF
>14|.|.|TRBJ2-5|TRBV11-2
TGTGCCAGCAGCCCGACAGGGAGGGCGGAGACCCAGTACTTC
CASSPTGRAETQYF
>14|.|.|TRBJ1-1|TRBV5-1
TGCGCCAGCAGCTCCAGTGGGCACCATAATGAAGCTTTCTTT
CASSSSGHHNEAFF
>19|.|.|TRBJ1-1|TRBV27
TGTGCCAGCAGTTTCTACCCGTCGTCCTCCGAGGGGCTTAGCACTGAAGCTTTCTTT
CASSFYPSSSEGLSTEAFF
>15|.|.|TRBJ1-2|TRBV25-1
TGTGCCAGCAGTGATTCACAAAGGGGGACCTATGGCTACACCTTC
CASSDSQRGTYGYTF
>14|TRBD2|once|TRBJ2-5|TRBV6-5
TGTGCCAGCAGCCGTAGCGGGAGAGGAGAGACCCAGTACTTC
CASSRSGRGETQYF
>19|TRBD1|.|TRBJ2-4|TRBV5-6
TGTGCCAGCAGCTTGGTGGACAGGGTCGGTCCGCTAGCCAAAAACATTCAGTACTTC
CASSLVDRVGPLAKNIQYF
>15|TRBD1|.|TRBJ1-1|TRBV28
TGTGCCAGCAGTCTCGGACAGGGGGGGGACACTGAAGCTTTCTTT
CASSLGQGGDTEAFF
>12|.|.|TRBJ2-7|TRBV18
TGTGCCAGCTCTTCTGGGACCTACGAGCAGTACTTC
CASSSGTYEQYF
>14|.|.|TRBJ1-6|TRBV5-8
TGTGCCAGCAGCTCTTGGGGGGGCAAGTCAGCCCTCCACTTT
CASSSWGGKSALHF
>13|.|.|TRBJ2-7|TRBV11-1
TGTGCCAGCAGCTTCTCAGGGCTCTACGAGCAGTACTTC
CASSFSGLYEQYF
>17|.|few|TRBJ1-5|TRBV6-1
TGTGCCAGCAGTGAAGCGGCGGGTGCTGTTAGCAATCAGCCCCAGCATTTT
CASSEAAGAVSNQPQHF
>12|TRBD2|few|TRBJ2-7|TRBV27
TGTGCCAGCACCCCGGGGGGTTACGAGCAGTACTTC
CASTPGGYEQYF
>12|.|.|TRBJ2-7|TRBV9
TGTGCCAGCAGCCAAGGCACCTACGAGCAGTACTTC
CASSQGTYEQYF
>15|.|.|TRBJ2-5|TRBV7-7
TGTGCTAGCAGCCCCGGGACCCTGGACGGGGAGACCCAGTACTTC
CASSPGTLDGETQYF
>17|TRBD1|.|TRBJ2-7|TRBV7-6
TGTGCCAGCAGCTTAGCAGTCGGTTGGACAGGGCGCGACGAGCAGTACTTC
CASSLAVGWTGRDEQYF
>16|TRBD2|.|TRBJ2-3|TRBV5-1
TGCGCCAGCGGATTTTTAGCGGGGGGGAACACAGATACGCAGTATTTT
CASGFLAGGNTDTQYF
>13|TRBD1|.|TRBJ1-1|TRBV14
TGTGCCAGCAGCCAGGGGACAGGGAGGCAGGCTTTCTTT
CASSQGTGRQAFF
>13|TRBD2|.|TRBJ2-1|TRBV29-1
TGCAGCGCCACTGAAGTAGCGGGAACTGAGCAGTTCTTC
CSATEVAGTEQFF
>12|TRBD1|few|TRBJ2-7|TRBV7-9
TGTGCCAGCAGCTTAGCGCTCGGACAGGAGTACTTC
CASSLALGQEYF
>13|TRBD1|.|TRBJ1-1|TRBV5-1
TGCGCCAGCAGCCCGGACAGGGAAACTGAAGCTTTCTTT
CASSPDRETEAFF
>15|TRBD1|.|TRBJ1-4|TRBV27
TGTGCCAGCAGGAAAACGACAGGGGAGTATGAAAAACTGTTTTTT
CASRKTTGEYEKLFF
>15|TRBD1|few|TRBJ1-5|TRBV15
TGTGCCACCAGCAGAGATACACAGGGGGACCAGCCCCAGCATTTT
CATSRDTQGDQPQHF
>14|.|.|TRBJ1-5|TRBV29-1
TGCAGCGTTGACGGTGGGGATACTAATCAGCCCCAGCATTTT
CSVDGGDTNQPQHF
>14|.|.|TRBJ1-5|TRBV6-5
TGTGCCAGCAGAACGGGACCGGACAATCAGCCCCAGCATTTT
CASRTGPDNQPQHF
>11|.|.|TRBJ2-5|TRBV2
TGTGCCAGCAGTCGCCAAGAGACCCAGTACTTC
CASSRQETQYF
>14|.|few|TRBJ1-2|TRBV6-5
TGTGCCAGCAGTTACTCGAGGCCCTCCGATAGCTACACCTTC
CASSYSRPSDSYTF